This T cell receptor (beta chain) derives from a study of identical twins. Study-wide findings and caveats: There was more out-of-frame TCR alpha sharing in monozygotic twins than models estimated. Out-of-frame alpha sequences shared by twins were enriched for low generation probability.

TCRdb re-analysed the 5' RACE reads in MiXCR, keeping a single row per CDR3 protein. In the table there are 450,000 to 500,000 distinct CDR3 sequences, roughly 13% of which are singletons. As concerns this clonotype: Its target is not known.

Healthy Caucasians made up all donors. V lost 6 bases and J 4 bases, leaving 15 bases between the germline ends. From germline, CDR1 is SEHNR and CDR2 FQNEAQ (reference sequence). The CDR3 is 14 amino acids. Another study also made use of these data, one on yellow fever vaccine responses in identical twins.

The chain carries TRBV7-9 and TRBJ1-1; D may be TRBD1 (6 bases). The sample was CD4+ T cells sorted from blood. The receptor comes from a woman between 18 and 29 years old in good health. CDR3 in DNA: TGTGCCAGCAGTCTAACAGGGCAGGGCACTGAAGCTTTCTTT. Translated, it gives CASSLTGQGTEAFF.